This T cell receptor beta chain was identified during a study of T-cell reconstitution after alpha-beta-depleted transplantation in children. Comment on this clonotype: The antigen remains undetermined.

Findings and caveats of the study: Some patients showed high day-60 TCRbeta diversity, which derived from surviving recipient T cells and thymic progenitors. T-cell counts and diversity at one year post-transplant came mainly from newly produced T cells. Several hundred expanded graft clones reportedly supplied alpha-beta T cells about two months after transplant.

V lost 2 bases, J lost 2 bases, and 16 bases lay in between. This CDR3 is 16 amino acids long. Germline CDR1 reads MNHEY; CDR2 reads SVGAGI. A TCRbeta library incorporating unique molecular identifiers was prepared. TCRdb processed the PCR reads anew with MiXCR; each CDR3 protein has one entry. This sample yields around 440,000 distinct CDR3 sequences, of which around 15% are seen a single time; approximately 28% belongs to the top ten. The source material was PBMCs, mostly from graft donor cells, sampled 360 days after TCRalphabeta/CD19-depleted stem cell transplant. The rearrangement joins TRBV6-5 to TRBJ2-7, with D possibly called TRBD1 or TRBD2 (5 bases each). This receptor was identified in a boy less than two years old who had a stem cell transplant for Wiskott-Aldrich syndrome, so the T cells may come from the graft donor. The CDR3 DNA sequence: TGTGCCAGCAGTTACGTTCTGGGACCGATGACCTACGAGCAGTACTTC. It specifies CASSYVLGPMTYEQYF.